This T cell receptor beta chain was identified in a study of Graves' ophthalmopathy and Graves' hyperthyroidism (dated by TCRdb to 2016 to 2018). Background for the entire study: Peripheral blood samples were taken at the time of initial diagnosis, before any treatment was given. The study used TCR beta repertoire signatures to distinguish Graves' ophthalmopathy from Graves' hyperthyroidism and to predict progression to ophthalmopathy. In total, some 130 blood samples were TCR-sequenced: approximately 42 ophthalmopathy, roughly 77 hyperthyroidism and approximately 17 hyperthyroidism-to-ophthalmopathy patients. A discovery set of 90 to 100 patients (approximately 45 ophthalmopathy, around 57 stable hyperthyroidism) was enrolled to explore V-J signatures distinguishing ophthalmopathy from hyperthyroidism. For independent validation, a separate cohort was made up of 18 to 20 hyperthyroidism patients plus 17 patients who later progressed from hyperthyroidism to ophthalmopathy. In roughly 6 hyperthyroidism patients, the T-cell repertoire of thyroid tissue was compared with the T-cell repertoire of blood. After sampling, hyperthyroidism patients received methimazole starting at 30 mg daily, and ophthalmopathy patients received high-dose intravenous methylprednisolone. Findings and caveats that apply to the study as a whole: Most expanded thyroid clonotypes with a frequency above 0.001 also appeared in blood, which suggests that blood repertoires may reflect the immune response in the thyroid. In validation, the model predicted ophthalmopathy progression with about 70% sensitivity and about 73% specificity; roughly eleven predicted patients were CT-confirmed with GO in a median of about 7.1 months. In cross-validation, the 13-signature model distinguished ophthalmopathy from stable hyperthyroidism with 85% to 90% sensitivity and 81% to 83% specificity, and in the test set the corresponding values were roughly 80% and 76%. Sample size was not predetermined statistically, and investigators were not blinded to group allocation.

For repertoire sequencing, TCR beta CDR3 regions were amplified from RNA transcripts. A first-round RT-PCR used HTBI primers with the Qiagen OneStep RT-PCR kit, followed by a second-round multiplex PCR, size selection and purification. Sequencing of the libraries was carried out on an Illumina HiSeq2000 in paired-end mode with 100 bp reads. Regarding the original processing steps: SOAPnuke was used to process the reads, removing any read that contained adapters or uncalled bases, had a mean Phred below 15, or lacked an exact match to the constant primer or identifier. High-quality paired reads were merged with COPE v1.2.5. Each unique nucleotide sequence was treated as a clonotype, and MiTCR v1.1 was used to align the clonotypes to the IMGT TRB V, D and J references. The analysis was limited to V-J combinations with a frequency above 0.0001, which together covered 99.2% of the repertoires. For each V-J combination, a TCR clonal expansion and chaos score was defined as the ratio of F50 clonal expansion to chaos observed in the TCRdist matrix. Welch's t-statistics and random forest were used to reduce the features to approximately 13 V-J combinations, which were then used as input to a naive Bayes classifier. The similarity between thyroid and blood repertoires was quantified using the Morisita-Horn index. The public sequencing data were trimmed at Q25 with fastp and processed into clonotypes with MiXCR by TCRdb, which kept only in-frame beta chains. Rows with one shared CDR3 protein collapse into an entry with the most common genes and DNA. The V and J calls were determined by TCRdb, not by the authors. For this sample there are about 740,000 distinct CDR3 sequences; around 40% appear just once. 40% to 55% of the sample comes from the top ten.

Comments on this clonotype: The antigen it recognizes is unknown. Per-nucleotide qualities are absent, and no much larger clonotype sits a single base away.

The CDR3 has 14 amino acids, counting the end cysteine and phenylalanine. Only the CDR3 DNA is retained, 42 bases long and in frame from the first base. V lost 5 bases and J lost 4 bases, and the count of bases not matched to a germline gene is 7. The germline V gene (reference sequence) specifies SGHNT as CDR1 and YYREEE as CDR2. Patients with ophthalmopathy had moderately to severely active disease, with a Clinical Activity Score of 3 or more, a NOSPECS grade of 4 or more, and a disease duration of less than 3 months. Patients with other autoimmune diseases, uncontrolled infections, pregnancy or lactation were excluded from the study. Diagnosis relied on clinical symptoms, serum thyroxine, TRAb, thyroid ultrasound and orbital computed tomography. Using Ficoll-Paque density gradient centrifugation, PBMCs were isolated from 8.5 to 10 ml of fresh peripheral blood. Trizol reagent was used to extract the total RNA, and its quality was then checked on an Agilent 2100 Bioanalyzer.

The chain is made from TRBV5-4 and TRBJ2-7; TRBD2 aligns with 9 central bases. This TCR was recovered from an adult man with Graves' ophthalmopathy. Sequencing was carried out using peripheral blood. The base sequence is TGTGCCAGCAGTCAGAGCGGGAGGAGGTACGAGCAGTACTTC. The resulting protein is CASSQSGRRYEQYF.